Below, one T cell receptor beta chain is given with its context. Sequencing used immunoSEQ multiplex PCR; TCRdb keeps in-frame clones, though not all of them. This table holds approximately 420,000 clones, less than 90% found once. Described treatment: about 20 received Ad26.COV2.S at low or high dose, single or two shots; 5 received placebo; per-sample allocation not given. Samples analyzed were those drawn on day 63 after the first vaccine or placebo injection. In Boston, an adult donor aged 18-55 years took part. Per the germline V gene, CDR1 is SGHKS and CDR2 is YYEKEE (reference sequence). With 4 bases removed from V and 5 bases from J, the gap between germline ends came to 15 bases. The CDR3 totals 14 residues. These data come from a study of Ad26.COV2.S vaccination and SARS-CoV-2 variants. Study context: Of the COV1001 trial arms, the Ad26.COV2.S arm included the donor.

The chain carries TRBV5-5 and TRBJ2-5; no reliable D call. The TCR originated in a person between 18 and 65 years old who received the Ad26.COV2.S COVID-19 vaccine or a placebo. The sample consisted of peripheral blood, taken in a trial of Ad26.COV2.S vaccine versus placebo. CDR3 region: CASSPRREIETQYF. The CDR3 nucleotides read TGTGCCAGCAGCCCCCGTCGAGAGATCGAGACCCAGTACTTC.